Listed below are T cell receptor beta chains from one sample, sequenced in a study of blood T cells in healthy people across ages. TCRdb reprocessed the 5' RACE reads via MiXCR and lists one record per CDR3 protein. The sample shows 780,000 or so distinct CDR3 sequences, approximately 53% of them seen only once. Sequencing used blood. The receptors stem from a man aged 40-49 years in good health. Each CDR3 is given with its conserved first and last residue. Each record gives: V gene, clone size, J gene, D gene, CDR3 length, CDR3 DNA, CDR3 protein. The D gene is left open where the match is weak. Some rows have no size entry. The others give once, few or many, or a class for an expanded clone.

>TRBV9|once|TRBJ2-1|-|18
TGTGCCAGCAGCGTACGGAGCGGTCGGGAGAGCTCCTACAATGAGCAGTTCTTC
CASSVRSGRESSYNEQFF
>TRBV5-1|-|TRBJ1-4|-|14
TGCGCCAGCAGCTCGGGGGATCTGAAGGAAAAACTGTTTTTT
CASSSGDLKEKLFF
>TRBV7-9|-|TRBJ2-2|-|16
TGTGCCAGCAGTCGACTTGCCGGGACCGTAACCGGGGAGCTGTTTTTT
CASSRLAGTVTGELFF
>TRBV24-1|many|TRBJ1-2|-|13
TGTGCCACCAGTGATACTGGACATTATGGCTACACCTTC
CATSDTGHYGYTF
>TRBV25-1|-|TRBJ2-5|TRBD1|16
TGTGCCAGCATGGACCCCCGGGACAGGGAAGGAGAGACCCAGTACTTC
CASMDPRDREGETQYF
>TRBV7-9|-|TRBJ1-2|-|15
TGTGCCAGCAGCCCCCATGGCCCCGAGGATTATGGCTACACCTTC
CASSPHGPEDYGYTF
>TRBV27|-|TRBJ2-2|-|16
TGTGCCAGCAGTTTGGCAGGAGAGCTTGACACCGGGGAGCTGTTTTTT
CASSLAGELDTGELFF
>TRBV11-3|-|TRBJ2-4|TRBD1|12
TGTGCCTCGACCCGGGACAGGTGGGAGCAGTACTTC
CASTRDRWEQYF
>TRBV18|-|TRBJ2-1|-|16
TGCGCCAGCAGCCCAGAAACAGGGTTCTCCTACAATGAGCAGTTCTTC
CASSPETGFSYNEQFF
>TRBV6-2/TRBV6-3|-|TRBJ1-2|-|14
TGTGCCAGCAGTCCCGGGGATAGGGCGTATGGCTACACCTTC
CASSPGDRAYGYTF
>TRBV28|-|TRBJ2-1|TRBD2|13
TGTGCCAGCAGTCCTGGACTAGCGGGGGCCGGGTTCTTC
CASSPGLAGAGFF
>TRBV4-1|few|TRBJ1-2|-|14
TGCGCCAGCAGCCCGCAAATTTCTAACTATGGCTACACCTTC
CASSPQISNYGYTF
>TRBV7-9|-|TRBJ2-1|TRBD2|15
TGTGCCAGCGGGTCCACTAGCGGGCATCAGAGAGAGCAGTTCTTC
CASGSTSGHQREQFF
>TRBV29-1|-|TRBJ2-7|-|12
TGCAGCGTGAAAGGTCAGGGATACGAGCAGTACTTC
CSVKGQGYEQYF
>TRBV28|-|TRBJ2-7|-|14
TGTGCCAGCAGTTTAGTCAACGACCGAGACGAGCAGTACTTC
CASSLVNDRDEQYF
>TRBV7-2|-|TRBJ1-4|TRBD1|14
TGTGCCAGCAGCACCACAGGGGATCTGGAAAAACTGTTTTTT
CASSTTGDLEKLFF
>TRBV12-3/TRBV12-4|-|TRBJ1-4|-|14
TGTGCCAGCAGTCCCGGTTCCGGGAACGAAAAACTGTTTTTT
CASSPGSGNEKLFF
>TRBV29-1|once|TRBJ2-2|TRBD1|13
TGCAGCATCTCCGGGACAGACACCGGGGAGCTGTTTTTT
CSISGTDTGELFF
>TRBV7-2|-|TRBJ1-2|-|14
TGTGCCAGCAGCTCTTCCGACAAGCTCTATGGCTACACCTTC
CASSSSDKLYGYTF
>TRBV3-1|-|TRBJ1-2|-|11
TGTGCCAGCAGCACCCGCTATGGCTACACCTTC
CASSTRYGYTF
>TRBV29-1|once|TRBJ1-1|-|11
TGCAGCTCCAGGGATAACACTGAAGCTTTCTTT
CSSRDNTEAFF
>TRBV13|-|TRBJ1-2|-|11
TGTGCCACCCTGTCTGTCTATGGCTACACCTTC
CATLSVYGYTF
>TRBV20-1|few|TRBJ1-2|-|14
TGCAGTGGGTCGGGGCAGGGGACCTCCTATGGCTACACCTTC
CSGSGQGTSYGYTF